These 20 T cell receptor beta chains share one sample of origin, sequenced in a study of cytomegalovirus exposure and HLA in healthy donors. The PCR employed 60 Vbeta primers together with 13 Jbeta primers. Assay used: immunoSEQ multiplex PCR; TCRdb lists only in-frame clones, some missing. Of over 150,000 clones listed, more than 65% were seen once; the top ten hold around 3.2%. The sequenced sample was PBMCs. Receptor source: a woman aged 30 to 39 in good health and CMV-seropositive.

V and J are TRBV6-5 and TRBJ2-1; D is ambiguous. From germline, CDR1 is MNHEY and CDR2 SVGAGI. CDR3 length equals 14 residues. V lost 0 bases to trimming and J lost 5 bases, with 8 bases between them. This CDR3 is CASSYSMTNNEQFF. CDR3 bases: TGTGCCAGCAGTTACTCGATGACAAACAATGAGCAGTTCTTC.

This clone showed up just once. The rearrangement links TRBV6-5 to TRBJ1-4; 7 positions agree with TRBD1. Germline-derived CDR1 and CDR2 are MNHEY and SVGAGI. The CDR3 spans 14 residues. The ends lost 4 bases at V and 8 bases at J; junction bases unmatched: 7. The CDR3 DNA reads as TGTGCCAGCAGTTCACAGGGGATAGGGGAAAAACTGTTTTTT. Its protein is CASSSQGIGEKLFF.

The gene calls are TRBV15 and TRBJ2-5, with 9 nucleotides matching TRBD2. CDR1 LNHNV and CDR2 YYDKDF come from the germline V gene (reference sequence). CDR3 length: 21 amino acids. Losses at the gene ends were 0 bases for V and 0 bases for J; bases not matched to a gene: 17. CDR3 residues: CATSRDPPFGMTSGNQETQYF. CDR3 bases: TGTGCCACCAGCAGAGACCCCCCATTCGGAATGACTAGCGGAAACCAAGAGACCCAGTACTTC.

The chain couples TRBV11-2 to TRBJ2-2; 7 bases match TRBD1. The germline gives CDR1 SGHAT, CDR2 FQNNGV. J lost 2 bases, V lost 3 bases, and 6 bases had no gene match. The CDR3 has 16 amino acids. CDR3 sequence: CASSLAGTENTGELFF. The CDR3 bases are TGTGCCAGCAGCTTGGCCGGGACAGAAAACACCGGGGAGCTGTTTTTT.

The V and J genes are TRBV29-1 and TRBJ1-1; unclear D gene. Germline CDR1 is SQVTM and CDR2 is ANQGSEA. The CDR3 is made up of 13 amino acids. V dropped 0 bases and J dropped 11 bases, with 16 bases sitting between them. DNA of the CDR3: TGCAGCGTTGAAGATAGCGAGCGGTATTCGGCTTTCTTT. Encoded protein: CSVEDSERYSAFF.

This clone was picked up a small number of times. This CDR3 is CASSPSPGGAYEQYF. The CDR3 nucleotides are TGTGCCAGCTCACCATCCCCGGGGGGAGCCTACGAGCAGTACTTC. The chain carries TRBV18 and TRBJ2-7, with 7 nucleotides matching TRBD2. CDR3 length: 15 amino acids. V was clipped by 2 bases and J by 2 bases; unmatched bases: 6. Germline V lookup: CDR1 KGHSH, CDR2 LQKENI.

The chain combines TRBV25-1 with TRBJ1-6, with a weak D call TRBD1 (5 bases). Germline values: CDR1 MGHDK, CDR2 SYGVNS. The CDR3 extends over 17 amino acids. With 3 bases removed from V and 1 base from J, the gap between germline ends came to 13 bases. The CDR3 nucleotides are TGTGCCAGCAGTGAGGTCAGGGCGGGATCCTATAATTCACCCCTCCACTTT. Protein sequence: CASSEVRAGSYNSPLHF.

The V gene is TRBV9, the J gene TRBJ2-1, with 8 bases aligning to TRBD2. V trimming: 9 bases; J trimming: 6 bases; junction bases outside the gene matches: 11. This CDR3 spans 14 amino acids. Germline V gives CDR1 SGDLS, CDR2 YYNGEE. The CDR3 loop is CATSPTGGPNEQFF. CDR3 nucleotides: TGTGCCACCTCCCCGACGGGAGGGCCCAATGAGCAGTTCTTC.

The chain couples TRBV19 to TRBJ2-1; 12 bases fit TRBD1. This CDR3 has 16 amino acids. Trimming took 5 bases from V and 6 from J; bases not matched to a gene: 8. Per germline, CDR1 LNHDA and CDR2 SQIVND (reference sequence). The CDR3 sequence: CASSPPGQGAPNEQFF. The CDR3 nucleotides are TGTGCCAGTAGTCCGCCGGGACAGGGGGCGCCCAATGAGCAGTTCTTC.

In DNA, the CDR3 is TGTGCCAGCAGTTTGGAAGGGGACTATGGCTACACCTTC. Translated, it gives CASSLEGDYGYTF. The chain is built from TRBV28 and TRBJ1-2; a weak D match, TRBD1 (5 bases). CDR3 length: 13 residues. Looked up from germline, CDR1 is MDHEN and CDR2 is SYDVKM. V was shortened by 3 bases and J by 3 bases, with 8 bases between the two germline ends.

This clone has just one count. This rearrangement joins TRBV6-5 to TRBJ2-7, with TRBD2 identical over 12 bases. Germline lookup yields CDR1 MNHEY and CDR2 SVGAGI. There are 14 residues in the CDR3. The J segment lost 4 bases and the V segment lost 5 bases, leaving 3 bases of the junction unmatched. The CDR3 loop reads CASSGTSGYYEQYF. CDR3 bases: TGTGCCAGCAGTGGGACTAGCGGGTATTACGAGCAGTACTTC.

V gene TRBV28 combines with J gene TRBJ1-2, with TRBD1 matching over 7 bases. Trimming took 3 bases from V and 7 from J; bases not matched to a gene: 8. This CDR3 has 14 residues. Per germline, CDR1 MDHEN and CDR2 SYDVKM. As DNA, the CDR3 is TGTGCCAGCAGTTTGGATCAGGGGGGAGGTGGCTACACCTTC. Protein: CASSLDQGGGGYTF.

This clone was observed a few times. The rearrangement uses TRBV10-1 and TRBJ2-4; D is perhaps TRBD1 (5 bases). Germline V gene lookup returns CDR1 WNHNN and CDR2 SYGVQD (reference sequence). The CDR3 is 15 amino acids. The V and J ends lost 0 bases and 7 bases respectively, with 13 bases between them. CDR3: CASSESNRMGNIQYF. In DNA form, the CDR3 reads TGCGCCAGCAGTGAGTCAAACAGGATGGGGAACATTCAGTACTTC.

The CDR3 coding sequence is TGTGCCAGCAGTGAGTATATCCAGCCCCAGCATTTT. It codes for CASSEYIQPQHF. The gene calls are TRBV6-1 and TRBJ1-5; D call uncertain. The V end was cut by 3 bases, the J end by 7 bases, with 7 bases between. This CDR3 spans 12 amino acids. CDR1 is MNHNS, CDR2 SASEGT, per germline.

This clone was detected a few times. The chain recombines TRBV4-1 with TRBJ1-5; D is perhaps TRBD1 (6 bases). Deletions cut 1 base from V and 1 base from J, with 8 bases between. CDR3 length: 15 residues. Germline CDR1 MGHRA, CDR2 YSYEKL. The CDR3 here is CASSQGQVSNQPQHF. CDR3 nucleotides: TGCGCCAGCAGCCAAGGACAGGTCAGCAATCAGCCCCAGCATTTT.

The chain has TRBV7-9 and TRBJ2-3; D may be TRBD2 (6 bases). V lost 5 bases, J lost 5 bases, and 17 bases lay in between. Per germline, CDR1 SEHNR and CDR2 FQNEAQ (reference sequence). The CDR3 is 15 residues long. The CDR3 sequence is CASSLWAGRIDTQYF. In nucleotides, the CDR3 is TGTGCCAGCAGCCTATGGGCAGGGAGGATAGATACGCAGTATTTT.

The chain uses TRBV2 and TRBJ1-1; D call uncertain. Germline V gene lookup returns CDR1 SNHLY and CDR2 FYNNEI. The CDR3 runs 11 residues. With 7 bases removed from V and 11 bases from J, the gap between germline ends came to 14 bases. CDR3 sequence: CASMKEIDAFF. The DNA of the CDR3 is TGTGCCAGCATGAAGGAGATCGACGCTTTCTTT. The variable domain in full, completed from reference TRBV2 and TRBJ1-1, reads EPEVTQTPSHQVTQMGQEVILRCVPISNHLYFYWYRQILGQKVEFLVSFYNNEISEKSEIFDDQFSVERPDGSNFTLKIRSTKLEDSAMYFCASMKEIDAFFGQGTRLTVV.

Here the CDR3 DNA reads TGTGCCAGCAGTTCCCTGTCCCCATTCGGGGGAAACACCATATATTTT. Translation gives CASSSLSPFGGNTIYF. This chain uses TRBV27 with TRBJ1-3; D is ambiguous. Between the trimmed V and J ends, which lost 4 bases and 4 bases, there was a span of 17 bases. The CDR3 length is 16 residues. Per germline, CDR1 MNHEY and CDR2 SMNVEV (reference sequence).

The chain combines TRBV28 with TRBJ2-5; D might be TRBD2 (5 bases). The CDR3 runs to 17 residues. CDR1 MDHEN and CDR2 SYDVKM come from the germline V gene. Trimming stripped 5 bases from V and 2 bases from J, with 21 bases between. The CDR3 loop reads CASSQLEAGGSQETQYF. The DNA of the CDR3 is TGTGCCAGCAGTCAGCTGGAGGCAGGAGGAAGTCAAGAGACCCAGTACTTC.

The chain links TRBV15 to TRBJ1-1; no firm D call. Germline V gene lookup returns CDR1 LNHNV and CDR2 YYDKDF (reference sequence). V lost 6 bases to trimming and J lost 0 bases, with 17 bases between them. This CDR3 region has 16 residues. The CDR3 sequence: CATRKDLRLMNTEAFF. CDR3 nucleotide sequence: TGTGCCACCAGGAAAGATCTAAGACTTATGAACACTGAAGCTTTCTTT.